This T cell receptor beta chain derives from a study of cytomegalovirus exposure and HLA in healthy donors. Study context: Within the Caucasian-associated ancestry cluster were about 81% of the approximately 400 genotyped donors.

With 60 Vbeta and 13 Jbeta primers, the PCR was carried out. This table comes from immunoSEQ multiplex PCR, and its TCRdb copy is limited to in-frame clones, with some not included. The profile covers about 180,000 clones, with around 76% appearing a single time and roughly 2.5% taken by the ten largest. In regard to this clone: Its antigen is currently unknown.

The CDR3 runs to 14 residues. Germline V lookup: CDR1 SGHTA, CDR2 FQGNSA. V shed 5 bases, J shed 7 bases, and the junction held 6 bases outside the gene matches. Study-wide results and caveats: The study flagged some 180 TCR beta chains as cytomegalovirus-associated.

The material sequenced was PBMCs. The chain is built from TRBV7-2 and TRBJ2-7, with TRBD2 identical over 12 bases. The receptor was isolated from a young woman in good health and CMV-seropositive. CDR3 sequence reads: CASSPRTSGAEQYF. The CDR3, as DNA: TGTGCCAGCAGCCCCAGGACTAGCGGGGCAGAGCAGTACTTC.